These 21 T cell receptor beta chains originate from one sample sequenced in a study of low-dose radiotherapy and immunotherapy resistance in tumors. Time point meaning: before trial treatment. Gene-specific TRAV and TRBV primers were used for first-strand cDNA, covering alpha and beta chains. Amplification, which lasted roughly 20 PCR cycles, used a constant-region primer and V-primer adapter to amplify TCRs. TCRdb reprocessed the reads with MiXCR, giving one entry per CDR3 protein. The table shows 65,000 to 90,000 distinct CDR3 sequences, with around 18% occurring only once. Sample: PBMCs, taken before treatment. The source is a male donor with prostate cancer.

This clonotype was observed at least ten times. The chain combines TRBV7-6 with TRBJ2-7; the D gene is possibly TRBD2 (5 bases). CDR3 length equals 14 residues. Germline V gene lookup returns CDR1 SGHVS and CDR2 FNYEAQ. With 5 bases removed from V and 5 bases from J, the gap between germline ends came to 16 bases. The CDR3 coding sequence is TGTGCCAGCAGCCTACTAGACACTTCCAACGAGCAGTACTTC. This codes for CASSLLDTSNEQYF.

This chain uses TRBV30 with TRBJ1-6, with 8 bases lining up with TRBD1. This CDR3 spans 15 amino acids. V lost 3 bases to trimming and J lost 10 bases; unmatched junction nucleotides: 11. CDR1 and CDR2 from the germline V gene are GTSNPN and SVGIG (reference sequence). The CDR3 reads CAWSHDRGGLSPLHF. As DNA, the CDR3 is TGTGCCTGGAGCCACGACAGGGGCGGATTGTCACCCCTCCACTTT.

At least ten counts were recorded for this clonotype. The chain couples TRBV24-1 to TRBJ2-3; tentatively, D is TRBD1 (7 bases). Germline CDR1 KGHDR, CDR2 SFDVKD. The CDR3 sequence is 14 residues long. Between the trimmed V and J ends, which lost 8 bases and 2 bases, there was a span of 13 bases. The CDR3 loop reads CATNPGGNTDTQYF. In nucleotides, the CDR3 is TGTGCCACCAATCCAGGGGGGAACACAGATACGCAGTATTTT.

The chain couples TRBV7-9 to TRBJ1-3; D unresolved. V was trimmed by 6 bases and J by 2 bases, leaving 5 bases between them. CDR1 and CDR2 (germline): SEHNR, FQNEAQ (reference sequence). The CDR3 has 12 amino acids. CDR3 coding DNA: TGTGCCAGCAGGGGAACTGGAAACACCATATATTTT. Translated, it gives CASRGTGNTIYF.

The V and J genes are TRBV7-8 and TRBJ2-1, with 7 bases that match TRBD2. CDR1 is SGHVS and CDR2 is FQNEAQ in the germline V gene. CDR3 length: 15 residues. V was pared by 5 bases and J by 6 bases, with 10 bases of the junction left unmatched. The CDR3 nucleotides read TGTGCCAGCAGCGCCGGACCAGCGGGGCTCAATGAGCAGTTCTTC. It is translated as CASSAGPAGLNEQFF.

There are many counts of this clonotype. This chain joins TRBV9 and TRBJ2-1; 7 bases are shared with TRBD2. The CDR3 runs 17 residues. V was clipped by 0 bases and J by 4 bases; unmatched bases: 10. Germline values: CDR1 SGDLS, CDR2 YYNGEE. The CDR3 region is CASSVAQGGIGYNEQFF. The CDR3 DNA is TGTGCCAGCAGCGTAGCCCAGGGAGGGATAGGATACAATGAGCAGTTCTTC.

This clonotype occurred many times. This sequence joins TRBV7-2 and TRBJ2-7; 7 bases are a match to TRBD1. V was clipped by 5 bases and J by 3 bases; unmatched bases: 10. Germline lookup yields CDR1 SGHTA and CDR2 FQGNSA. CDR3 length: 15 amino acids. This CDR3 reads CASSVATRQGYEQYF. CDR3 DNA: TGTGCCAGCAGCGTCGCGACGAGACAGGGCTACGAGCAGTACTTC.

This clonotype was seen many times. The chain links TRBV6-5 to TRBJ1-1; D unclear. The V end was cut by 0 bases, the J end by 0 bases, with 14 bases between. Germline V gene sequence: CDR1 MNHEY, CDR2 SVGAGI. This CDR3 has 17 residues. CDR3: CASSYSFKAPMNTEAFF. The CDR3 coding sequence is TGTGCCAGCAGTTACTCGTTTAAGGCCCCTATGAACACTGAAGCTTTCTTT.

This clonotype was counted many times. J is TRBJ2-2 and V is TRBV5-8; 14 bases match TRBD2. Germline loops: CDR1 SGHTS, CDR2 YDEGEE. After removal of 1 base from V and 6 bases from J, the junction contained 17 bases not matched to a gene. The CDR3 loop spans 21 amino acids. The CDR3 sequence: CASSLPDSRPGLAGDAGELFF. CDR3 nucleotide sequence: TGTGCCAGCAGCTTGCCGGACAGTAGACCGGGACTAGCGGGAGATGCCGGGGAGCTGTTTTTT. Full variable domain (missing parts from reference TRBV5-8 and TRBJ2-2): EAGVTQSPTHLIKTRGQQATLRCSPISGHTSVYWYQQALGLGLQFLLWYDEGEERNRGNFPPRFSGRQFPNYSSELNVNALELEDSALYLCASSLPDSRPGLAGDAGELFFGEGSRLTVL.

This clonotype was counted between two and nine times. The chain uses TRBV5-1 and TRBJ2-3; D may correspond to TRBD1 or TRBD2 (7 bases each). This CDR3 region has 18 residues. Trimming left V 4 bases short and J 0 bases short, with 21 bases between. Germline CDR1 and CDR2: SGHRS and YFSETQ. The DNA for the CDR3 is TGCGCCAGCAGCGAGGGGGCTAGCGGAGTACCTAGCACAGATACGCAGTATTTT. Its translation: CASSEGASGVPSTDTQYF. The entire variable domain, with the rest obtained from reference TRBV5-1 and TRBJ2-3, is as follows: KAGVTQTPRYLIKTRGQQVTLSCSPISGHRSVSWYQQTPGQGLQFLFEYFSETQRNKGNFPGRFSGRQFSNSRSEMNVSTLELGDSALYLCASSEGASGVPSTDTQYFGPGTRLTVL.

Ten or more counts support this clonotype. This rearrangement joins TRBV5-6 to TRBJ2-7; tentative D call: TRBD2 (7 bases). Per germline, CDR1 SGHDT and CDR2 YYEEEE. Trimming took 1 base from V and 4 from J, leaving 15 bases between them. CDR3 length: 15 amino acids. CDR3 coding DNA: TGTGCCAGCAGCTTGTATGTCGCGGGGGCGTACGAGCAGTACTTC. This codes for CASSLYVAGAYEQYF.

This clonotype has a count of ten or more. V and J are TRBV7-9 and TRBJ2-7; the match to TRBD2 covers 10 bases. The CDR3 totals 15 residues. V lost 5 bases, J lost 4 bases, and 8 bases stayed unmatched. CDR1 SEHNR and CDR2 FQNEAQ come from the germline V gene (reference sequence). This CDR3 is CASSPLAGAFYEQYF. The CDR3 DNA reads TGTGCCAGCAGCCCTCTAGCGGGAGCGTTTTACGAGCAGTACTTC.

About this clonotype itself: This likely came from a read error, as a far larger clone is one base away. This chain links TRBV5-1 with TRBJ2-7, with D unresolved. V was cut by 0 bases and J by 7 bases, with 20 bases left in between. Germline lookup yields CDR1 SGHRS and CDR2 YFSETQ. The CDR3 has 16 residues. CDR3 in DNA: TGCGCCAGCAGCTTGGGCGTCGTTGGCCCCGCGGATGAGCAGTACTTC. Its translation: CASSLGVVGPADEQYF.

About this clonotype: This likely reflects a read error, since a far larger clone is one base away. The chain carries TRBV18 and TRBJ2-1, with D tentatively TRBD1 (6 bases). Germline CDR1 is KGHSH and CDR2 is LQKENI. CDR3 length: 14 residues. V was clipped by 0 bases and J by 10 bases, with 13 bases between them. The chain's CDR3 is CASSPPPGAYEQFF. The CDR3, as DNA: TGTGCCAGCTCACCACCCCCAGGGGCCTACGAGCAGTTCTTC.

This clonotype appeared once. A far larger clone is off by one base, so a read error is likely. This rearrangement joins TRBV5-3 to TRBJ2-6; D not resolved. TRBV5-3 is noted as an ORF with a role that remains uncertain. There are 18 residues in the CDR3. V lost 1 base and J 0 bases, leaving 14 bases between the germline ends. CDR3 sequence (DNA): TGTGCCAGAAGCTTGACGCCGACAAAAAGCTCTGGGGCCAACGTCCTGACTTTC. It translates to CARSLTPTKSSGANVLTF.

This clonotype has at least ten counts. The V gene is TRBV19, the J gene TRBJ1-1; a weak D match, TRBD1 (5 bases). Germline CDR1 and CDR2: LNHDA and SQIVND (reference sequence). V gave up 4 bases and J gave up 3 bases, with 9 bases separating them. This CDR3 contains 13 residues. The chain's CDR3 is CASSSTGYTEAFF. The DNA for the CDR3 is TGTGCCAGTAGTAGTACAGGCTACACTGAAGCTTTCTTT.

This clonotype has ten or more counts. V and J are TRBV6-2 or TRBV6-3 and TRBJ1-5; D is undetermined. CDR1 is MNHEY, CDR2 SVGEGT, per germline. Between the trimmed V and J ends, which lost 4 bases and 4 bases, there was a span of 14 bases. The CDR3 length is 15 residues. CDR3 loop: CASSLRAPANQPQHF. In DNA, the CDR3 is TGTGCCAGCAGTTTACGGGCCCCAGCAAATCAGCCCCAGCATTTT.

Note on this clonotype: This likely came from a read error, as a far larger clone is one base away. V usage is TRBV7-9 and J usage is TRBJ1-6; maybe TRBD1 (6 bases). V was shortened by 8 bases and J by 9 bases, with 20 bases between the two germline ends. CDR1 is SEHNR, CDR2 FQNEAQ, per germline (reference sequence). The CDR3 spans 15 residues. DNA of the CDR3: TGTGCCAGCGGGGGTGGGGACACGGCAGTTTCACCCCTCCACTTT. Translating it yields CASGGGDTAVSPLHF.

With regard to this clonotype: A far more abundant clone sits one base away, making this likely a read error. V is TRBV6-4 and J is TRBJ2-7; TRBD2 matches 7 bases. The length of the CDR3 is 16 residues. The V gene end was trimmed by 8 bases and the J gene end by 7 bases; junction bases not matched to a gene: 20. Germline CDR1 and CDR2: MRHNA and SNTAGT. The CDR3 coding sequence is TGTGCCAGCGACGCAACAGCCAGCGGGGAATACAATGAGCAGTACTTC. This gives the protein CASDATASGEYNEQYF.

The chain combines TRBV7-2 with TRBJ2-1, with D unclear. V was clipped by 2 bases and J by 6 bases, with 5 bases between them. Germline values: CDR1 SGHTA, CDR2 FQGNSA. The CDR3 has 12 residues. The CDR3 region is CASSLWGNEQFF. The CDR3 bases are TGTGCCAGCAGCTTATGGGGCAATGAGCAGTTCTTC.

This clonotype was observed at least ten times. The chain combines TRBV12-3 or TRBV12-4 with TRBJ1-6, with D possibly matching TRBD1 (6 bases). The CDR3 sequence is 14 residues long. Deletions cut 3 bases from V and 8 bases from J, with 11 bases between. CDR3 protein: CASSFSGGDSPLHF. In DNA, the CDR3 is TGTGCCAGCAGTTTTTCGGGGGGCGATTCACCCCTCCACTTT.